These T cell receptor beta chains were read from a single sample in a study of breast tumors, draining lymph nodes, adjacent tissues. TCRdb analysed the multiplex PCR reads with MiXCR anew, one entry per CDR3 protein. The table includes some 150,000 distinct CDR3 sequences, 30% to 40% detected once. Sample: axillary lymph node tissue. The receptors here all came from a female donor with breast cancer. Some clones in this sample may be carry-over from other donors' samples. Each CDR3 is given without its conserved first and last residue.

TRBV5-1	TRBJ2-5	11	ASSTGREETQY
TRBV3-1	TRBJ1-2	13	ASSQDLRGNYGYT
TRBV6-9	TRBJ2-1	12	ASIPAIAVNEQF
TRBV5-1	TRBJ2-2	12	ASSFRERTGELF
TRBV5-1	TRBJ2-5	12	ASNLDRRGDTQY
TRBV10-1	TRBJ1-4	13	ASRGTTTRDEKLF
TRBV27	TRBJ1-2	12	ASSWDGGDDSYT
TRBV4-1	TRBJ1-4	14	ASSQDTIVTNEKLF
TRBV6-4	TRBJ1-1	12	ASSGGDENTEAF
TRBV5-1	TRBJ2-2	11	ASSLLETGELF
TRBV24-1	TRBJ2-5	15	ATSDSHATDNQEAQC
TRBV24-1	TRBJ2-6	15	ATSDSGLCSGANVLT
TRBV6-2/TRBV6-3	TRBJ2-3	10	ASRTNTDTQY
TRBV5-1	TRBJ1-2	13	ASSSTNLGEGGYT
TRBV10-1	TRBJ2-3	14	ASSEFEAGEADTQY
TRBV6-2/TRBV6-3	TRBJ1-1	11	ASSYTGYTEAF
TRBV30	TRBJ2-1	12	AWSVLPAGNEQF
TRBV9	TRBJ2-3	11	ASSVSAKDTQY
TRBV2	TRBJ1-4	13	ASRLRWALKEKLF
TRBV12-3/TRBV12-4	TRBJ2-6	15	ASSFRAGISGANVLT
TRBV7-8	TRBJ2-2	21	ASSQGGQGGDKLWLRGTGELF
TRBV5-1	TRBJ2-2	11	ASSLGVGGGLF
TRBV19	TRBJ1-5	11	ASSIGGNQPQH
TRBV10-2	TRBJ2-7	13	ASSESYRGAYEQY
TRBV7-9	TRBJ2-7	14	ASSLEASGNLREQY
TRBV6-6	TRBJ2-1	14	ASSYSGAGGYNEQF
TRBV25-1	TRBJ2-3	14	ASSEVGRISTDTQY
TRBV28	TRBJ1-5	13	ASRVPQGAAQPQH
TRBV7-9	TRBJ2-7	12	ASSVSGSVDEQY
TRBV27	TRBJ2-7	13	ASSPLAGSLGEQY
TRBV3-1	TRBJ2-7	11	AGSPGTSYEQY
TRBV3-2	TRBJ2-5	15	ASSQDWGLWDSETQY
TRBV28	TRBJ1-5	11	ASKPGAREPQH
TRBV24-1	TRBJ2-3	15	ATSERTSGRNTDTQY
TRBV7-3	TRBJ1-6	15	ASSSPARDSYNSPLH
TRBV13	TRBJ1-2	14	ASSLVGESGIYGYT
TRBV11-2	TRBJ2-3	13	ASRGLRTGGDTQY
TRBV30	TRBJ1-2	10	AWRDIGEGYT
TRBV5-6	TRBJ2-3	13	ASSLYRVGTDTQY
TRBV7-2	TRBJ1-1	10	ASPGGDTEAF
TRBV7-6	TRBJ2-3	16	ASNKGREPPGRTDTQY
TRBV12-3/TRBV12-4	TRBJ1-3	14	ASSLQGGKKENTIY